This TCR beta chain was found in a study of PD-1 blockade in classical Hodgkin lymphoma. Trimming removed 1 base from V and 8 bases from J; junction bases left unmatched: 3. Germline-derived CDR1 and CDR2 are GTSNPN and SVGIG (reference sequence). This CDR3 spans 13 amino acids. Indicated time point: newly diagnosed, previously untreated cHL patient sample. CD8+ T cells were isolated from thawed PBMCs by magnetic negative selection. The protocol was immunoSEQ multiplex PCR, while the TCRdb copy is restricted to in-frame clones and leaves out a portion. The sample lists about 21,000 clones, about 86% occurring once. Comment on this clone: The target antigen is unknown.

Study-wide results and limits: The study reported lower baseline TCR diversity in newly diagnosed patients than in healthy donors. Causes of the repertoire differences remain undefined, possibly disease activity or prior therapy.

The V call is TRBV30, the J call TRBJ2-1, with 9 bases aligning to TRBD2. The sequenced sample was CD8+ T cells from blood. This TCR was recovered from a human donor with classical Hodgkin lymphoma. CDR3: CAWSGLAGHEQFF. In DNA form, the CDR3 reads TGTGCCTGGAGTGGTCTAGCGGGACATGAGCAGTTCTTC.